This is a list of T cell receptor beta chains from one sample in a study of T cells in Graves' hyperthyroidism and ophthalmopathy. From the multiplex PCR reads, TCRdb called clonotypes with MiXCR, one entry per CDR3 protein. The top ten clones hold 30% to 40% of a sample with around 690,000 distinct CDR3 sequences, roughly 20% of them seen once. Material for sequencing was blood. These receptors were taken from a man aged 25 to 40 with Graves' ophthalmopathy. CDR3s include the opening cysteine and the closing phenylalanine or tryptophan. Fields, in order: V gene, J gene, clone size, D gene, CDR3 protein, CDR3 DNA. The D gene is left open where the match is weak. For some rows the clone size is stated as once, few or many, or as a class when expanded; others skip it.

v_gene: TRBV28; j_gene: TRBJ2-3; abundance: NA; d_gene: NA; CDR3aa: CASSFYQTRQYF; CDR3nt: TGTGCCAGCAGTTTCTACCAGACTAGACAGTATTTT
v_gene: TRBV5-1; j_gene: TRBJ1-1; abundance: NA; d_gene: TRBD1; CDR3aa: CASSLSDRGTEAFF; CDR3nt: TGCGCCAGCAGCTTATCGGACAGGGGTACTGAAGCTTTCTTT
v_gene: TRBV6-9; j_gene: TRBJ2-5; abundance: once; d_gene: TRBD2; CDR3aa: CASSSPSGGGTQYF; CDR3nt: TGTGCCAGCAGTTCCCCTAGCGGGGGGGGGACCCAGTACTTC
v_gene: TRBV9; j_gene: TRBJ1-1; abundance: NA; d_gene: NA; CDR3aa: CASSVGGSLNTEAFF; CDR3nt: TGTGCCAGCAGCGTAGGAGGCAGTCTGAACACTGAAGCTTTCTTT
v_gene: TRBV12-3/TRBV12-4; j_gene: TRBJ1-5; abundance: many; d_gene: NA; CDR3aa: CASSLNSFGQPQHF; CDR3nt: TGTGCCAGCAGTTTAAACAGTTTCGGTCAGCCCCAGCATTTT
v_gene: TRBV12-3/TRBV12-4; j_gene: TRBJ2-7; abundance: NA; d_gene: TRBD2; CDR3aa: CASSPTSGSPRPYEQYF; CDR3nt: TGTGCCAGCAGCCCCACTAGCGGGAGTCCTCGACCCTACGAGCAGTACTTC
v_gene: TRBV30; j_gene: TRBJ1-2; abundance: few; d_gene: NA; CDR3aa: CAWRRTAPNYGYTF; CDR3nt: TGTGCCTGGAGAAGGACAGCACCTAACTATGGCTACACCTTC
v_gene: TRBV3-1; j_gene: TRBJ2-1; abundance: NA; d_gene: TRBD2; CDR3aa: CASSQDPTSGSDEQFF; CDR3nt: TGTGCCAGCAGCCAAGATCCGACTAGCGGGAGCGATGAGCAGTTCTTC
v_gene: TRBV30; j_gene: TRBJ2-1; abundance: many; d_gene: NA; CDR3aa: CAWSPGVENEQFF; CDR3nt: TGTGCCTGGAGCCCGGGAGTGGAGAATGAGCAGTTCTTC
v_gene: TRBV19; j_gene: TRBJ2-1; abundance: NA; d_gene: NA; CDR3aa: CASSAPRVNEQFF; CDR3nt: TGTGCCAGTAGTGCCCCCAGGGTCAATGAGCAGTTCTTC
v_gene: TRBV12-3/TRBV12-4; j_gene: TRBJ2-1; abundance: NA; d_gene: NA; CDR3aa: CASSSRLQQYSNEQFF; CDR3nt: TGTGCCAGCAGTTCGAGGTTGCAGCAGTATTCCAATGAGCAGTTCTTC
v_gene: TRBV6-2/TRBV6-3; j_gene: TRBJ2-3; abundance: NA; d_gene: NA; CDR3aa: CATSDWGTDTQYF; CDR3nt: TGTGCCACCTCCGACTGGGGAACAGATACGCAGTATTTT
v_gene: TRBV5-1; j_gene: TRBJ1-6; abundance: few; d_gene: NA; CDR3aa: CASSQRTRTANSPLHF; CDR3nt: TGCGCCAGCAGCCAGCGAACTCGGACAGCCAATTCACCCCTCCACTTT
v_gene: TRBV5-5; j_gene: TRBJ2-1; abundance: few; d_gene: TRBD1; CDR3aa: CASSLGSGGYNEQFF; CDR3nt: TGTGCCAGCAGCTTGGGGTCAGGGGGCTACAATGAGCAGTTCTTC
v_gene: TRBV12-3/TRBV12-4; j_gene: TRBJ2-4; abundance: NA; d_gene: NA; CDR3aa: CASSFFGGKNIQYF; CDR3nt: TGTGCCAGCAGTTTCTTTGGGGGCAAAAACATTCAGTACTTC
v_gene: TRBV27; j_gene: TRBJ2-1; abundance: many; d_gene: TRBD1; CDR3aa: CASSLIGQGRDEQFF; CDR3nt: TGTGCCAGCAGTTTAATCGGACAGGGGCGGGATGAGCAGTTCTTC
v_gene: TRBV7-3; j_gene: TRBJ2-7; abundance: many; d_gene: TRBD1; CDR3aa: CASSVFPGQGYEQYF; CDR3nt: TGTGCCAGCAGCGTATTCCCGGGACAGGGCTACGAGCAGTACTTC
v_gene: TRBV6-1; j_gene: TRBJ1-1; abundance: many; d_gene: TRBD1; CDR3aa: CASKTGQGLNTEAFF; CDR3nt: TGTGCCAGCAAAACGGGACAGGGTTTGAACACTGAAGCTTTCTTT
v_gene: TRBV28; j_gene: TRBJ2-7; abundance: many; d_gene: TRBD1; CDR3aa: CASRTPRDREDEQYF; CDR3nt: TGTGCCAGCAGAACCCCCCGGGACAGGGAAGACGAGCAGTACTTC
v_gene: TRBV7-3; j_gene: TRBJ1-4; abundance: NA; d_gene: NA; CDR3aa: CASSSGGTQGREKLFF; CDR3nt: TGTGCCAGCAGCTCCGGCGGGACGCAGGGACGCGAAAAACTGTTTTTT
v_gene: TRBV6-1; j_gene: TRBJ2-1; abundance: NA; d_gene: TRBD1; CDR3aa: CASLQGVSYNEQFF; CDR3nt: TGTGCCAGTCTACAGGGGGTCTCCTACAATGAGCAGTTCTTC
v_gene: TRBV20-1; j_gene: TRBJ2-3; abundance: many; d_gene: TRBD2; CDR3aa: CSALRLADRTDTQYF; CDR3nt: TGCAGTGCTTTAAGACTAGCGGACCGCACAGATACGCAGTATTTT
v_gene: TRBV5-6; j_gene: TRBJ2-2; abundance: NA; d_gene: TRBD1; CDR3aa: CASSPRQGVGTGELFF; CDR3nt: TGTGCCAGCAGCCCACGGCAGGGGGTAGGGACCGGGGAGCTGTTTTTT
v_gene: TRBV5-6; j_gene: TRBJ1-1; abundance: NA; d_gene: NA; CDR3aa: CASSSGWNTEAFF; CDR3nt: TGTGCCAGCAGCTCCGGATGGAACACTGAAGCTTTCTTT
v_gene: TRBV6-2/TRBV6-3; j_gene: TRBJ1-2; abundance: NA; d_gene: NA; CDR3aa: CASRKATGGGIRGGYTF; CDR3nt: TGTGCCAGCAGGAAAGCGACAGGAGGGGGAATTAGAGGTGGCTACACCTTC
v_gene: TRBV11-3; j_gene: TRBJ2-1; abundance: many; d_gene: NA; CDR3aa: CASSQLLDNEQFF; CDR3nt: TGTGCCAGCAGCCAGCTACTGGACAATGAGCAGTTCTTC
v_gene: TRBV30; j_gene: TRBJ1-1; abundance: NA; d_gene: TRBD1; CDR3aa: CAWGTGEVTEAFF; CDR3nt: TGTGCCTGGGGGACAGGGGAGGTCACTGAAGCTTTCTTT
v_gene: TRBV20-1; j_gene: TRBJ1-5; abundance: NA; d_gene: NA; CDR3aa: CSARDGYSNQPQHF; CDR3nt: TGCAGTGCTAGGGACGGATATAGCAATCAGCCCCAGCATTTT
v_gene: TRBV11-2; j_gene: TRBJ2-3; abundance: once; d_gene: NA; CDR3aa: CASSRRAGFSDTQYF; CDR3nt: TGTGCCAGCAGCCGTCGGGCAGGGTTTTCAGATACGCAGTATTTT
v_gene: TRBV10-3; j_gene: TRBJ2-2; abundance: few; d_gene: NA; CDR3aa: CAISREGPGELFF; CDR3nt: TGTGCCATCAGTCGAGAGGGACCCGGGGAGCTGTTTTTT
v_gene: TRBV27; j_gene: TRBJ2-5; abundance: NA; d_gene: NA; CDR3aa: CASSSSPGGAIETQYF; CDR3nt: TGTGCCAGCAGTTCCTCCCCGGGCGGGGCTATAGAGACCCAGTACTTC
v_gene: TRBV11-2; j_gene: TRBJ2-3; abundance: few; d_gene: NA; CDR3aa: CASRSLTDTQYF; CDR3nt: TGTGCCAGCAGGTCTCTAACAGATACGCAGTATTTT
v_gene: TRBV29-1; j_gene: TRBJ1-2; abundance: few; d_gene: TRBD1; CDR3aa: CSVETSRGRGGYTF; CDR3nt: TGCAGCGTTGAAACCTCCAGGGGGAGAGGGGGCTACACCTTC
v_gene: TRBV9; j_gene: TRBJ1-1; abundance: NA; d_gene: NA; CDR3aa: CASSEAPLPNTEAFF; CDR3nt: TGTGCCAGCAGCGAGGCCCCCCTTCCGAACACTGAAGCTTTCTTT
v_gene: TRBV20-1; j_gene: TRBJ2-1; abundance: NA; d_gene: NA; CDR3aa: CSARLGEIGQFF; CDR3nt: TGCAGTGCTAGATTAGGAGAAATCGGGCAGTTCTTC
v_gene: TRBV7-2; j_gene: TRBJ2-3; abundance: NA; d_gene: NA; CDR3aa: CASSLAFPPTDTQYF; CDR3nt: TGTGCCAGCAGCTTAGCGTTCCCCCCCACAGATACGCAGTATTTT
v_gene: TRBV7-9; j_gene: TRBJ2-3; abundance: NA; d_gene: NA; CDR3aa: CASSLDIDTQYF; CDR3nt: TGTGCCAGCAGCTTAGATATCGATACGCAGTATTTT
v_gene: TRBV11-2; j_gene: TRBJ2-5; abundance: many; d_gene: NA; CDR3aa: CASSLDETGQETQYF; CDR3nt: TGTGCCAGCAGCTTAGACGAGACAGGTCAAGAGACCCAGTACTTC
v_gene: TRBV7-9; j_gene: TRBJ2-7; abundance: many; d_gene: TRBD2; CDR3aa: CASSLFSGSSYEQYF; CDR3nt: TGTGCCAGCAGCCTCTTTAGCGGGAGCTCCTACGAGCAGTACTTC
v_gene: TRBV3-1; j_gene: TRBJ1-4; abundance: NA; d_gene: NA; CDR3aa: CASRQGGTEKLFF; CDR3nt: TGTGCCAGCAGGCAAGGGGGGACGGAAAAACTGTTTTTT
v_gene: TRBV11-2; j_gene: TRBJ1-2; abundance: many; d_gene: NA; CDR3aa: CASSTTVMGYVYGYTF; CDR3nt: TGTGCCAGCAGCACAACTGTAATGGGATACGTCTATGGCTACACCTTC